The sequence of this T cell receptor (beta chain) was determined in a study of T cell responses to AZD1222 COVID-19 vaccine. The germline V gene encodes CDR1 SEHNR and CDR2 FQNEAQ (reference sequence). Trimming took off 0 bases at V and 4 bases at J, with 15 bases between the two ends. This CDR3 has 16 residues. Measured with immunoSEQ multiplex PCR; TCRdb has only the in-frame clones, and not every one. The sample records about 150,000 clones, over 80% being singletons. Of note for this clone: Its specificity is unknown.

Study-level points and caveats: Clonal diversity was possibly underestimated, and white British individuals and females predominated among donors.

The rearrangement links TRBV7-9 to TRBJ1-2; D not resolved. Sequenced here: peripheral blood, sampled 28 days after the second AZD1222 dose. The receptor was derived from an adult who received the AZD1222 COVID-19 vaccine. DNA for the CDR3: TGTGCCAGCAGCTTAGCGGGAGGGAACGACGCCTATGGCTACACCTTC. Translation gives CASSLAGGNDAYGYTF.